One T cell receptor beta chain is described in this entry. Its target antigen remains unknown. There are no base qualities to consult, and no much larger clone falls within one base. The data were obtained in a study of blood T cell repertoires in COVID-19 (dated by TCRdb to 2019 to 2021). Broadly, across the study: Samples from collaborators originated in the United States, Italy and Spain and spanned both the acute and convalescent phases of COVID-19. Where available, HLA class I and class II types were obtained from metadata supplied by the sample provider rather than from assay-based typing. The sample metadata nearly always contained a de-identified subject ID, COVID-19 status, age in years and sex. The repertoires were released in a freely available public database meant as a resource for research on the immune response to SARS-CoV-2. The prospective study material was composed of cDNA or gDNA derived from T cells, B-cell-depleted T cells, or PBMCs. The samples were drawn from two sources: the first 160 participants of the ongoing ImmuneRACE study, and 950 to 1,500 subjects contributed by 6 global collaborators. Deeply sampled blood TCRbeta repertoires from subjects exposed to, actively infected with, or recovered from COVID-19 were included in the dataset.

From the germline V gene, CDR1 is KGHSH and CDR2 is LQKENI. V is cut back by 3 bases and J by 5 bases, with 2 bases in the junction unmatched. Taken from cysteine to phenylalanine, the CDR3 has 15 residues. Only the CDR3 DNA stays, 45 bases, in frame from base 1. Here is what the overall study found, with its caveats: The amount of clinical and demographic metadata varied by source and participant and was provided uncurated.

Whole blood was collected in K2EDTA tubes by collaborating institutions according to the institutions' own protocols. For TCRbeta analysis, collaborators shipped samples as frozen whole blood, isolated PBMCs, or DNA extracted from either of those sample types. TCRbeta CDR3 regions were amplified from genomic DNA by means of the immunoSEQ Assay, a bias-controlled multiplex PCR. The study's own analysis went as follows. Within the assay, amplification of reference gene primers was used to estimate how many nucleated cells each sample contained. To quantify the absolute abundance of each unique TCRbeta CDR3 rearrangement, sequence reads were collapsed and filtered. For each sample, productive Simpson clonality was calculated as the square root of Simpson's diversity index over productive rearrangements. TCRdb holds this immuneACCESS table with in-frame rearrangements only. Some clones are missing; in checked studies, unresolved V genes explain under half, and the rest has no known cause. Clone size and the V and J calls come from that table; the DNA yielded D and trimming. Counted in this sample were roughly 60,000 clones; approximately 85% of them appeared once. The top ten clones comprise 3.5% to 4.5% of the sample.

The TCR was taken from a man over 45 with active COVID-19. Source material: peripheral blood. The chain links TRBV18 with TRBJ2-5; 14 middle bases align to TRBD2. The nucleotide sequence is TGTGCCAGCTCACCGGGACTAGCGGGGGAGGAGACCCAGTACTTC. This is translated as CASSPGLAGEETQYF.